The T cell receptor beta chain under discussion was sequenced for a study of shared clonotypes between healthy human individuals. The table came from immunoSEQ multiplex PCR; TCRdb's copy has only in-frame clones and leaves some out. The sample has fewer than 500,000 clones, about 75% seen once; the top ten hold roughly an eighth. The germline CDR1 and CDR2 sequences are LNHNV and YYDKDF (reference sequence). The CDR3 is made up of 13 amino acids. Trimming removed 0 bases from V and 4 bases from J, with 4 bases in between. The clonotype comes from a woman aged 35 to 49 in good health. Some clones in this sample may be carry-over from other donors' samples. The chain links TRBV15 to TRBJ1-5; unclear D gene. Sequenced: PBMCs. The CDR3 is CATSRDLNQPQHF. The CDR3 DNA sequence: TGTGCCACCAGCAGAGATTTGAATCAGCCCCAGCATTTT.